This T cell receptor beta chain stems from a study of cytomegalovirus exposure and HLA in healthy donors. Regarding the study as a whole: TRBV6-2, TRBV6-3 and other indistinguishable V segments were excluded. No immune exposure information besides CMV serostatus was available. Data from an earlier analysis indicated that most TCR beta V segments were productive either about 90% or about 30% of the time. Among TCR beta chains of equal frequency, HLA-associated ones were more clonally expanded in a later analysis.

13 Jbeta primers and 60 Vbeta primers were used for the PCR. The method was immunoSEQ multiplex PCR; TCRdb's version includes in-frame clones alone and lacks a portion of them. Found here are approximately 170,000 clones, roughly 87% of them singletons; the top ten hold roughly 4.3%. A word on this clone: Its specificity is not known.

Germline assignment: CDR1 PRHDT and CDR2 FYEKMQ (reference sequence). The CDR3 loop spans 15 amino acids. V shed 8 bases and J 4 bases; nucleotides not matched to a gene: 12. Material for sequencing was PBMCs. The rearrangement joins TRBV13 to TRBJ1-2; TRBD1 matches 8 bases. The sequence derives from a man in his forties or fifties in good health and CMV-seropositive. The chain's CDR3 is CASAHLDRAGYGYTF. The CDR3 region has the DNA TGTGCCAGCGCGCACCTGGACAGGGCTGGCTATGGCTACACCTTC.